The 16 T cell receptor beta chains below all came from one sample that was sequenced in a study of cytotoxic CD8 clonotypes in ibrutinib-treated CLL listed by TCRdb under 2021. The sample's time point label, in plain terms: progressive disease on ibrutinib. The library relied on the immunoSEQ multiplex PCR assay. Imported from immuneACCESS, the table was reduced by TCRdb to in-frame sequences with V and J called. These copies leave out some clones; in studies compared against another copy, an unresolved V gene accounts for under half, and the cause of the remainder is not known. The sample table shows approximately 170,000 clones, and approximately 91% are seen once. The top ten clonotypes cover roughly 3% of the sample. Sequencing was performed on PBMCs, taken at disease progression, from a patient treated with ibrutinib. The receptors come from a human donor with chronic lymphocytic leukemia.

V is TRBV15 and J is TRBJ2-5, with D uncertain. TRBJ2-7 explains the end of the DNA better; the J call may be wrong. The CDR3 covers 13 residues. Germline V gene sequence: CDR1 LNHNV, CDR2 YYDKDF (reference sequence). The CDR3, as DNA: TGTGCCACCAGCCGGATGCTCCCCACCGAGCAGTACTTC. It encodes CATSRMLPTEQYF.

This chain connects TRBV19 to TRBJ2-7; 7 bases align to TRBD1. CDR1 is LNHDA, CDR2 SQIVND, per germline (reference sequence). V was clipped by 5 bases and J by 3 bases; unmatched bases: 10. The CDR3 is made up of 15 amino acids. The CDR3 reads CASSEILQGDYEQYF. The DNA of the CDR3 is TGTGCCAGTAGTGAGATACTTCAGGGGGACTACGAGCAGTACTTC.

Here the CDR3 DNA reads TGTGCCATCAGTGGTTACGGTGACGGAAACACCATATATTTT. Translated, it gives CAISGYGDGNTIYF. The chain links TRBV10-3 to TRBJ1-3; D call uncertain. Germline V gene data show CDR1 as ENHRY and CDR2 as SYGVKD. With 4 bases removed from V and 4 bases from J, the gap between germline ends came to 11 bases. The CDR3 runs 14 residues.

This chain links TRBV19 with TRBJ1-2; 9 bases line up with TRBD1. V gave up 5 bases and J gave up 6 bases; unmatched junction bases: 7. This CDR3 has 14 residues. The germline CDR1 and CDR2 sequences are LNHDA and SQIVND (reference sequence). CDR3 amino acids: CASSLGQGVDGYTF. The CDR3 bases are TGTGCCAGTAGTTTGGGACAGGGAGTCGATGGCTACACCTTC.

The CDR3 loop is CASSPLFGRHKNIQYF. The CDR3 DNA sequence: TGTGCCAGCAGCCCCCTTTTTGGGAGACACAAAAACATTCAGTACTTC. The chain recombines TRBV13 with TRBJ2-4, with D possibly matching TRBD2 (5 bases). The V gene's germline CDR1 is PRHDT and CDR2 FYEKMQ (reference sequence). The CDR3 is made up of 16 amino acids. Trimming removed 5 bases at V and 3 bases at J, with 17 bases between.

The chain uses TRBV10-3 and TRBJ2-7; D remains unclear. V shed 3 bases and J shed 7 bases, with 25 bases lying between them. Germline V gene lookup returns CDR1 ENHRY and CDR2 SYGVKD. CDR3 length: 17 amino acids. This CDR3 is CAISEARPGPRSLEQYF. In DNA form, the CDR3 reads TGTGCCATCAGTGAAGCACGGCCGGGCCCTCGAAGTCTGGAGCAGTACTTC.

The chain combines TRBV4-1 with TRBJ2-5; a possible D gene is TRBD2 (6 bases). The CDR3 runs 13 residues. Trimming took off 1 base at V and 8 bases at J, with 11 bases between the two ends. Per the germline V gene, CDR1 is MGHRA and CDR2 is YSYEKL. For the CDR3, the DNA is TGCGCCAGCAGCCAAGGAGCGGGTTATACCCAGTACTTC. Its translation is CASSQGAGYTQYF.

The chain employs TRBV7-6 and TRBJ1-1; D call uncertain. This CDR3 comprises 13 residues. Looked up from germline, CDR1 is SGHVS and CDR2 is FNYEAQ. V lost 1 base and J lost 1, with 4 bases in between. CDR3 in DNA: TGTGCCAGCAGCTTAGAACAGAACACTGAAGCTTTCTTT. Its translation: CASSLEQNTEAFF.

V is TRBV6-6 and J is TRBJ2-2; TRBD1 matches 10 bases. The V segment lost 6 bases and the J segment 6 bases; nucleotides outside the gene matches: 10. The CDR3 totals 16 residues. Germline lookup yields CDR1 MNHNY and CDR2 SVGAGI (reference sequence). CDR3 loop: CASSRKGTGEAGELFF. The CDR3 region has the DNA TGTGCCAGCAGCCGCAAGGGGACAGGGGAAGCCGGGGAGCTGTTTTTT.

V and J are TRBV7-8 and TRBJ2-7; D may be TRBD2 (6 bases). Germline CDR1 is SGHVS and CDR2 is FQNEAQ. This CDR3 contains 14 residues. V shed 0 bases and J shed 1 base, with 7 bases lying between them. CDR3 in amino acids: CASSLAAGSYEQYF. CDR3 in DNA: TGTGCCAGCAGCTTAGCTGCGGGATCCTACGAGCAGTACTTC.

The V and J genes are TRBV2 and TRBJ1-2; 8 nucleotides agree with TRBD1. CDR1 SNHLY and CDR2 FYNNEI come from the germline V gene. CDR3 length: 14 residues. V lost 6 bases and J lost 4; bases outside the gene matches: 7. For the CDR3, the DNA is TGTGCCAGCAGGGGACTACAGGGGGTCTATGGCTACACCTTC. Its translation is CASRGLQGVYGYTF.

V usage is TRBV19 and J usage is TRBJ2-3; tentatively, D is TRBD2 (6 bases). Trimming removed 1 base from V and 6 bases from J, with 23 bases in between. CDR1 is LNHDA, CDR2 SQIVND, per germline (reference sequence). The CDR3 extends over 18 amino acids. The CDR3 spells CASSIVRAALADLDTQYF. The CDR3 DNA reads TGTGCCAGTAGTATAGTACGAGCCGCACTAGCCGATCTGGATACGCAGTATTTT.

The CDR3 is CASSFGPSSSYEQYF. DNA for the CDR3: TGTGCCAGCAGCTTCGGCCCCTCCAGCTCCTACGAGCAGTACTTC. The chain employs TRBV11-2 and TRBJ2-7; D is unclear. The CDR3 has 15 residues. V dropped 3 bases and J dropped 0 bases, with 12 bases sitting between them. Per the germline V gene, CDR1 is SGHAT and CDR2 is FQNNGV.

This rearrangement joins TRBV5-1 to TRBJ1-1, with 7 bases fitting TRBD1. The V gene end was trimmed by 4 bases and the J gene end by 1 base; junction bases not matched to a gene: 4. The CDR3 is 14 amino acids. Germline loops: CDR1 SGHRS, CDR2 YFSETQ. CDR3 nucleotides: TGCGCCAGCAGCGCCGACAGGGCGAACACTGAAGCTTTCTTT. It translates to CASSADRANTEAFF.

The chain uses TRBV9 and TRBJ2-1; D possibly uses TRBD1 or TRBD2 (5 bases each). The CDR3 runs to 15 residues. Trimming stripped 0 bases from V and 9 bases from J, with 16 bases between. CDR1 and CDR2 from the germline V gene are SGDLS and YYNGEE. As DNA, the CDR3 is TGTGCCAGCAGCGTAGTCGGGGCCCAGTTCCCTGAGCAGTTCTTC. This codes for CASSVVGAQFPEQFF.

In DNA form, the CDR3 reads TGCGCCAGCAGCCGAGTTTCTAGCGGGAGTGAGCAGTTCTTC. Translating it yields CASSRVSSGSEQFF. This rearrangement joins TRBV4-1 to TRBJ2-1, with 10 positions matching TRBD2. Trimming at V came to 4 bases and at J to 9 bases, leaving 6 bases not matched to a gene. CDR3 length equals 14 residues. Germline V lookup: CDR1 MGHRA, CDR2 YSYEKL.